Listed here are 29 T cell receptor beta chains from one sample, sequenced in a study of cytomegalovirus exposure and HLA in healthy donors (dated by TCRdb to the late 2010s). The library was produced with the immunoSEQ multiplex PCR assay. For the multiplex PCR, a mixture combining 60 forward primers for TCR Vbeta segments and 13 reverse primers for TCR Jbeta segments was used. Not all clones reach the TCRdb copy of this immuneACCESS table, which keeps in-frame sequences only. Checked studies attribute under half of the gap to unresolved V genes and leave the rest unexplained. The sample records roughly 140,000 clones, 60% to 85% of which are singletons. The ten biggest clones cover about 3% of the sample. Sequencing was done on a sample of PBMCs. The source is a man in his forties or fifties in good health and CMV-seropositive.

The chain employs TRBV25-1 and TRBJ1-5; no clear D gene. CDR3 size: 15 residues. The ends were cut back, 1 base at V and 2 bases at J, with 9 bases in the middle. Looked up from germline, CDR1 is MGHDK and CDR2 is SYGVNS. The CDR3 DNA sequence: TGTGCCAGCAGTGAATCGGGGTTGGGCAATCAGCCCCAGCATTTT. It specifies CASSESGLGNQPQHF.

V gene TRBV11-2 combines with J gene TRBJ2-7; no clear D. The CDR3 length is 11 residues. Germline-derived CDR1 and CDR2 are SGHAT and FQNNGV. V lost 4 bases, J lost 2 bases, and 3 bases lay in between. The CDR3: CASSSAYEQYF. The CDR3 DNA reads TGTGCCAGCAGCTCCGCCTACGAGCAGTACTTC.

As concerns this clone: Distinct nucleotide sequences in the sample also encode this CDR3. The rearrangement joins TRBV28 to TRBJ1-2; D is perhaps TRBD1 (6 bases). The CDR3 is made up of 12 amino acids. Per germline, CDR1 MDHEN and CDR2 SYDVKM. V gave up 6 bases and J gave up 5 bases, with 10 bases separating them. CDR3 DNA: TGTGCCAGCAGCAGGGGTGGTTATGGCTACACCTTC. This sequence encodes CASSRGGYGYTF.

This rearrangement joins TRBV7-8 to TRBJ1-1, with 7 bases aligning to TRBD1. Losses at the gene ends were 2 bases for V and 1 base for J; bases not matched to a gene: 4. CDR1 and CDR2 from the germline V gene are SGHVS and FQNEAQ. This CDR3 contains 15 residues. In DNA, the CDR3 is TGTGCCAGCAGCTTAATGACAGGGAGGAACACTGAAGCTTTCTTT. This encodes CASSLMTGRNTEAFF.

This clone was detected only a few times. The rearrangement joins TRBV7-3 to TRBJ2-1; 9 bases are shared with TRBD2. CDR1 SGHTA and CDR2 FQGTGA come from the germline V gene. The length of the CDR3 is 15 residues. Unmatched junction bases numbered 6, after V lost 1 base and J lost 8 bases. The CDR3 coding sequence is TGTGCCAGCAGCTTAAGTCCTAGCGGGATATATGAGCAGTTCTTC. Protein: CASSLSPSGIYEQFF.

The chain couples TRBV27 to TRBJ1-3, with 11 bases identical to TRBD1. Unmatched junction bases numbered 5, after V lost 5 bases and J lost 2 bases. This CDR3 is built from 16 residues. The germline V gene encodes CDR1 MNHEY and CDR2 SMNVEV (reference sequence). CDR3 residues: CASSAWTGGTGNTIYF. The CDR3 DNA reads as TGTGCCAGCAGTGCGTGGACAGGGGGCACTGGAAACACCATATATTTT.

The chain links TRBV29-1 to TRBJ2-7; 9 bases map to TRBD1. J lost 3 bases, V lost 0 bases, and 15 bases had no gene match. CDR3 size: 18 residues. The V gene's germline CDR1 is SQVTM and CDR2 ANQGSEA. CDR3 DNA sequence: TGCAGCGTTGAAGACGCAGGGCCCGGGACAGGGAAAGGCTACGAGCAGTACTTC. Translation: CSVEDAGPGTGKGYEQYF.

The gene calls are TRBV27 and TRBJ1-2; 9 bases are shared with TRBD1. J was trimmed by 6 bases and V by 5 bases; bases with no gene match: 7. Germline CDR1 is MNHEY and CDR2 is SMNVEV (reference sequence). CDR3 length equals 14 residues. Here the CDR3 DNA reads TGTGCCAGCAGTCTGGGACAGGGAAGGGATGGCTACACCTTC. Amino acids: CASSLGQGRDGYTF.

A few counts support this clone. The chain is built from TRBV7-9 and TRBJ1-2, with 10 bases lining up with TRBD1. The V segment lost 5 bases and the J segment 4 bases; nucleotides outside the gene matches: 7. The CDR3 has 15 residues. Looked up from germline, CDR1 is SEHNR and CDR2 is FQNEAQ (reference sequence). The CDR3 coding sequence is TGTGCCAGCAGCAGGACGACAGGGGGCGGCTATGGCTACACCTTC. Protein: CASSRTTGGGYGYTF.

In nucleotides, the CDR3 is TGCGCCAGCAGCCGGGGAGCGGATTCCTACAATGAGCAGTTCTTC. The encoded protein is CASSRGADSYNEQFF. The genes are TRBV5-1 and TRBJ2-1; TRBD2 might be the D (5 bases). V was clipped by 4 bases and J by 1 base, with 12 bases between them. The V gene's germline CDR1 is SGHRS and CDR2 YFSETQ. The CDR3 has 15 amino acids.

This clone occurred a few times. V gene TRBV11-2 combines with J gene TRBJ2-5, with TRBD2 as a possible D gene (6 bases). Germline assignment: CDR1 SGHAT and CDR2 FQNNGV. The CDR3 is 14 residues long. V lost 6 bases to trimming and J lost 1 base, with 12 bases between them. CDR3 sequence reads: CASRRTGGQETQYF. CDR3 DNA: TGTGCCAGCAGGCGGACCGGGGGCCAAGAGACCCAGTACTTC.

This chain uses TRBV6-6 with TRBJ1-1; D is unresolved. The germline V and J ends were trimmed by 8 bases and 2 bases, with 9 bases remaining between them. Germline assignment: CDR1 MNHNY and CDR2 SVGAGI (reference sequence). CDR3 size: 12 residues. The CDR3 sequence is CASRGGNTEAFF. As DNA, the CDR3 is TGTGCCAGCCGGGGAGGTAACACTGAAGCTTTCTTT.

This chain connects TRBV6-6 to TRBJ2-5; 8 nucleotides align to TRBD1. Per the germline V gene, CDR1 is MNHNY and CDR2 is SVGAGI (reference sequence). V was clipped by 1 base and J by 4 bases; unmatched bases: 8. CDR3 size: 16 residues. The CDR3 here is CASSYLSGGALETQYF. The CDR3 DNA reads as TGTGCCAGCAGTTACTTGTCAGGGGGCGCATTAGAGACCCAGTACTTC.

The chain carries TRBV16 and TRBJ2-3; the D is unclear. Germline V gene sequence: CDR1 KGHSY, CDR2 FQNENV. The CDR3 length is 13 residues. V lost 4 bases, J lost 6 bases, and 11 bases lay in between. CDR3 nucleotide sequence: TGTGCCAGCAGCCTTCGTCTTTTGGATACGCAGTATTTT. Its protein product is CASSLRLLDTQYF.

In the case of this clone: This sample includes further DNA sequences coding for the same CDR3. This chain links TRBV29-1 with TRBJ2-1, with D possibly matching TRBD1 (6 bases). Germline CDR1 and CDR2: SQVTM and ANQGSEA. The germline V and J ends were trimmed by 4 bases and 2 bases, with 12 bases remaining between them. CDR3 length: 14 amino acids. CDR3 loop: CSVVGTSAYNEQFF. The CDR3 coding sequence is TGCAGCGTTGTCGGGACATCCGCCTACAATGAGCAGTTCTTC.

In regard to this clone: Other DNA sequences in the same sample also yield this CDR3. The V and J genes are TRBV28 and TRBJ1-2, with D hard to call. Trimming left V 3 bases short and J 0 bases short, with 8 bases between. CDR3 length equals 14 residues. Germline V CDR1 and CDR2: MDHEN, SYDVKM. Here the CDR3 DNA reads TGTGCCAGCAGTTTCAGCGGGGCTAACTATGGCTACACCTTC. Amino acid sequence: CASSFSGANYGYTF.

This clone occurred once. This chain uses TRBV14 with TRBJ2-7; TRBD2 aligns across 14 bases. CDR1 and CDR2 from the germline V gene are SGHDN and FVKESK. V shed 4 bases, J shed 0 bases, and the junction held 14 bases outside the gene matches. The CDR3 loop spans 20 amino acids. CDR3 DNA: TGTGCCAGCAGCCCTCTTCCGGGACTAGCGGGAGCCCTAAACTCCTACGAGCAGTACTTC. Its protein is CASSPLPGLAGALNSYEQYF. Supplemented by reference TRBV14 and TRBJ2-7, the full variable domain reads EAGVTQFPSHSVIEKGQTVTLRCDPISGHDNLYWYRRVMGKEIKFLLHFVKESKQDESGMPNNRFLAERTGGTYSTLKVQPAELEDSGVYFCASSPLPGLAGALNSYEQYFGPGTRLTVT.

The chain links TRBV19 to TRBJ2-3, with 11 bases identical to TRBD2. The CDR3 covers 15 residues. The ends lost 7 bases at V and 4 bases at J; junction bases unmatched: 7. Germline V gene data show CDR1 as LNHDA and CDR2 as SQIVND (reference sequence). The CDR3 DNA reads as TGTGCCAGTACCCCGACTAGCGGGACCGCAGATACGCAGTATTTT. Amino acids: CASTPTSGTADTQYF.

This clone was seen a few times. The V and J genes are TRBV4-3 and TRBJ1-2, with TRBD1 matching over 7 bases. V dropped 0 bases and J dropped 2; count of bases not matched to a gene: 12. There are 18 residues in the CDR3. Germline CDR1 is LGHNA and CDR2 is YSLEER. CDR3 bases: TGCGCCAGCAGCCAAGACCTGGACAGGTCTACAAGCAACTATGGCTACACCTTC. Its protein product is CASSQDLDRSTSNYGYTF.

The rearrangement uses TRBV9 and TRBJ1-3; D gene uncertain. From germline, CDR1 is SGDLS and CDR2 YYNGEE. V was pared by 0 bases and J by 2 bases, with 9 bases between. This CDR3 has 15 amino acids. The DNA for the CDR3 is TGTGCCAGCAGCGTAGGGGGAGCAGCTGGAAACACCATATATTTT. Its protein product is CASSVGGAAGNTIYF. Combining the CDR3 with reference TRBV9 and TRBJ1-3 gives the whole variable domain DSGVTQTPKHLITATGQRVTLRCSPRSGDLSVYWYQQSLDQGLQFLIQYYNGEERAKGNILERFSAQQFPDLHSELNLSSLELGDSALYFCASSVGGAAGNTIYFGEGSWLTVV.

The chain links TRBV9 to TRBJ1-3, with D possibly TRBD1 on 6 matching bases. Trimming took 3 bases from V and 4 from J, leaving 11 bases between them. This CDR3 is built from 14 residues. Per the germline V gene, CDR1 is SGDLS and CDR2 is YYNGEE. CDR3: CASSGVTGGNTIYF. The CDR3 region has the DNA TGTGCCAGCAGCGGCGTTACAGGGGGAAACACCATATATTTT.

The chain joins TRBV5-5 to TRBJ1-2; 10 bases align to TRBD1. CDR1 is SGHKS, CDR2 YYEKEE, per germline (reference sequence). V shed 4 bases, J shed 3 bases, and the junction held 3 bases outside the gene matches. The CDR3 loop spans 14 amino acids. The CDR3 region is CASSPGQGYYGYTF. The CDR3 DNA follows: TGTGCCAGCAGCCCGGGACAGGGGTACTATGGCTACACCTTC.

The chain combines TRBV28 with TRBJ1-1; unclear D gene. The V end lost 5 bases, the J end lost 3 bases, and 7 bases lay between the germline ends. Germline assignment: CDR1 MDHEN and CDR2 SYDVKM. The CDR3 covers 12 residues. The CDR3 DNA follows: TGTGCCAGCAGTCCTCAGTACACTGAAGCTTTCTTT. Translation gives CASSPQYTEAFF.

In this sample, this clone turned up a few times. The V and J genes are TRBV28 and TRBJ2-7; D uncertain. The germline CDR1 and CDR2 sequences are MDHEN and SYDVKM. Between the trimmed V and J ends, which lost 6 bases and 3 bases, there was a span of 12 bases. The CDR3 contains 13 residues. The CDR3 DNA is TGTGCCAGCAGCCCTGAACAAAGCTACGAGCAGTACTTC. This gives the protein CASSPEQSYEQYF. Full variable domain (rest looked up from reference TRBV28 and TRBJ2-7): DVKVTQSSRYLVKRTGEKVFLECVQDMDHENMFWYRQDPGLGLRLIYFSYDVKMKEKGDIPEGYSVSREKKERFSLILESASTNQTSMYLCASSPEQSYEQYFGPGTRLTVT.

The chain has TRBV11-3 and TRBJ2-1; D is ambiguous. V was shortened by 4 bases and J by 0 bases, with 7 bases between the two germline ends. The CDR3 is made up of 14 amino acids. Germline lookup yields CDR1 SGHNT and CDR2 YENEEA. CDR3 coding DNA: TGTGCCAGCAGCTCAGCTAGCTCCTACAATGAGCAGTTCTTC. Its protein is CASSSASSYNEQFF.

The CDR3 DNA follows: TGCAGCGTGGGCCCCTGGCAGGGCCCAATGAACACTGAAGCTTTCTTT. Translating gives CSVGPWQGPMNTEAFF. The V gene is TRBV29-1, the J gene TRBJ1-1; tentative D call: TRBD1 (5 bases). The CDR3 contains 16 residues. The germline V gene has CDR1 SQVTM and CDR2 ANQGSEA. V was shortened by 6 bases and J by 0 bases, with 20 bases between the two germline ends. Full variable domain (rest looked up from reference TRBV29-1 and TRBJ1-1): SAVISQKPSRDICQRGTSLTIQCQVDSQVTMMFWYRQQPGQSLTLIATANQGSEATYESGFVIDKFPISRPNLTFSTLTVSNMSPEDSSIYLCSVGPWQGPMNTEAFFGQGTRLTVV.

The chain has TRBV29-1 and TRBJ2-6, with a tentative D call TRBD1 (5 bases). The CDR3 is made up of 18 amino acids. Germline V lookup: CDR1 SQVTM, CDR2 ANQGSEA. Trimming took 7 bases from V and 2 from J, leaving 24 bases between them. For the CDR3, the DNA is TGCAGCGCAGGGCACAGGTGGGGTGGCTGGGCTGGGGCCAACGTCCTGACTTTC. Amino acid sequence: CSAGHRWGGWAGANVLTF. The full variable domain, its missing parts supplied by reference TRBV29-1 and TRBJ2-6, is SAVISQKPSRDICQRGTSLTIQCQVDSQVTMMFWYRQQPGQSLTLIATANQGSEATYESGFVIDKFPISRPNLTFSTLTVSNMSPEDSSIYLCSAGHRWGGWAGANVLTFGAGSRLTVL.

Turning to this clone: This same CDR3 is encoded by further DNA sequences in the sample. The chain joins TRBV27 to TRBJ2-4; weak D call: TRBD2 (6 bases). Trimming pared 5 bases from V and 6 bases from J, leaving 17 bases between. CDR1 is MNHEY and CDR2 is SMNVEV in the germline V gene (reference sequence). The CDR3 has 15 amino acids. DNA for the CDR3: TGTGCCAGCAGTGCGGGTCGGGAGAGGAGAAACATTCAGTACTTC. Protein sequence: CASSAGRERRNIQYF.

This clone turned up a few times. The gene calls are TRBV20-1 and TRBJ2-7; D unresolved. Germline V CDR1 and CDR2: DFQATT, SNEGSKA (reference sequence). V lost 5 bases to trimming and J lost 4 bases, with 9 bases between them. This CDR3 comprises 11 residues. The CDR3 loop reads CSAAKPYEQYF. The CDR3 DNA is TGCAGTGCTGCTAAACCGTACGAGCAGTACTTC.